The rows below give T cell receptor beta chains drawn from one sample of a study of cytomegalovirus exposure and HLA in healthy donors. Sequenced by immunoSEQ multiplex PCR; TCRdb stores in-frame clones only, minus some. The table shows fewer than 200,000 clones, with 70% to 80% occurring only once. Source material: PBMCs. The receptors stem from a young man in good health and CMV-seropositive. The CDR3 runs from the conserved cysteine through the conserved F or W. The D gene is left open where the match is weak. Size values are once, few and many counts, or a class for expanded clones, and some rows have none.

J gene	clone size	V gene	D gene	CDR3 DNA	CDR3 protein
TRBJ2-3	-	TRBV5-1	TRBD2	TGCGCCAGCAGGGGGACTAGCGGAGGCACAGATACGCAGTATTTT	CASRGTSGGTDTQYF
TRBJ2-1	-	TRBV10-3	-	TGTGCCACCGAGATAGCGGCTAGCTCCTACAATGAGCAGTTCTTC	CATEIAASSYNEQFF
TRBJ2-5	-	TRBV11-2	TRBD2	TGTGCCAGCAGTCTAGCGGGGGCCCTCGAGACCCAGTACTTC	CASSLAGALETQYF
TRBJ1-6	once	TRBV7-3	-	TGTGCCAGCTCGTTAAACGGCAGGGGAAATTCACCCCTCCACTTT	CASSLNGRGNSPLHF
TRBJ1-2	-	TRBV4-3	-	TGCGCCAGCAGCCCCCGACAGTCCAACTATGGCTACACCTTC	CASSPRQSNYGYTF
TRBJ1-5	-	TRBV7-9	-	TGTGCCAGCAGCTTTGGACAGCGGAATCAGCCCCAGCATTTT	CASSFGQRNQPQHF
TRBJ1-4	-	TRBV6-4	-	TGTGCCACCCTTACAATCGACAGACCTGCAACTAATGAAAAACTGTTTTTT	CATLTIDRPATNEKLFF
TRBJ1-5	-	TRBV6-1	-	TGTGCCAGCAGTGACGGGACACCCGGCAATCAGCCCCAGCATTTT	CASSDGTPGNQPQHF
TRBJ1-2	-	TRBV29-1	-	TGCAGCGTTGAAGGAGGGACAGGCTACACCTTC	CSVEGGTGYTF
TRBJ2-1	-	TRBV7-7	TRBD2	TGTGCCAGCAGCTTAGGGGGACTAGCGGACCCCTACAATGAGCAGTTCTTC	CASSLGGLADPYNEQFF
TRBJ2-3	-	TRBV4-2	TRBD2	TGTGCCAGCAGCCAAGACCATAGCGGGGGGGCGTATACGCAGTATTTT	CASSQDHSGGAYTQYF
TRBJ1-4	once	TRBV2	-	TGTGCCAGCAGCACGTCTGGGGGCCGGCTGTTTTTT	CASSTSGGRLFF
TRBJ1-1	-	TRBV10-3	-	TGTGCCATCAGTGTACCGGGACAATTGAACACTGAAGCTTTCTTT	CAISVPGQLNTEAFF
TRBJ2-1	-	TRBV7-9	-	TGTGCCAGCAGCTCGCCGGGACTCCTCAATGAGCAGTTCTTC	CASSSPGLLNEQFF
TRBJ2-5	-	TRBV7-6	TRBD1	TGTGCCAGCAGCCCAAAAGGCTCTGACAGGGACCAAGAGACCCAGTACTTC	CASSPKGSDRDQETQYF
TRBJ2-3	-	TRBV2	TRBD2	TGTGCCAGCAGTACTAGCGGGAGCCCAGATACGCAGTATTTT	CASSTSGSPDTQYF
TRBJ2-5	-	TRBV7-9	-	TGTGCCAGCAGCTTGGGTTCGACTGTCGTGGAGACCCAGTACTTC	CASSLGSTVVETQYF
TRBJ2-1	-	TRBV5-4	-	TGTGCCAGCAGCTTGCAAGACAGGAGTGAGCAGTTCTTC	CASSLQDRSEQFF
TRBJ2-2	-	TRBV18	TRBD1	TGTGCCAGCTCCGGACAGGGGGATTCAGGCGGGGAGCTGTTTTTT	CASSGQGDSGGELFF
TRBJ2-1	-	TRBV11-2	TRBD1	TGTGCCAGCAGCTTAGTGGCGGACAGGGGGTATGAGCAGTTCTTC	CASSLVADRGYEQFF
TRBJ2-5	-	TRBV6-1	TRBD1	TGTGCCAGCAGTGCCACAGGGGAAGAGACCCAGTACTTC	CASSATGEETQYF
TRBJ2-7	-	TRBV15	-	TGTGCCACCAGCAGAGAGGAGGGGTCCTACGAGCAGTACTTC	CATSREEGSYEQYF
TRBJ2-7	-	TRBV7-6	-	TGTGCCAGCAGCCAAGCGGGCTACGGCTACGAGCAGTACTTC	CASSQAGYGYEQYF
TRBJ1-2	-	TRBV2	-	TGTGCCAGCACGGGCAGGGTGAATGGCTACACCTTC	CASTGRVNGYTF
TRBJ2-3	-	TRBV5-1	TRBD2	TGCGCCAGCAGCTTGAGCGGGGGGAGAACAGATACGCAGTATTTT	CASSLSGGRTDTQYF
TRBJ1-5	few	TRBV27	-	TGTGCCAGCAGTTTATCGGGACTCCATCAGCCCCAGCATTTT	CASSLSGLHQPQHF
TRBJ1-4	-	TRBV7-9	-	TGTGCCAGCAGCTCGAGTGAACGAGTAGCTAATGAAAAACTGTTTTTT	CASSSSERVANEKLFF
TRBJ1-4	-	TRBV5-1	-	TGCGCCAGCAGCTTGGGCTGGGGCCCCCAAAATGAAAAACTGTTTTTT	CASSLGWGPQNEKLFF
TRBJ2-1	-	TRBV19	-	TGTGCCACCACCAGGACAGCGAGGGACTACAATGAGCAGTTCTTC	CATTRTARDYNEQFF
TRBJ2-3	few	TRBV27	-	TGTGCCAGCAGTTTATCGGGGCAGAGGCCGCAGTATTTT	CASSLSGQRPQYF
TRBJ2-7	-	TRBV15	-	TGTGCCACCAGCAGGGAAAGACAGAGCTCCTACGAGCAGTACTTC	CATSRERQSSYEQYF
TRBJ1-5	-	TRBV5-6	TRBD1	TGTGCCAGCAGCTGGGGGGGACAGGGGAAGGCTCAGCCCCAGCATTTT	CASSWGGQGKAQPQHF
TRBJ2-1	-	TRBV5-6	-	TGTGCCAGCAGCTTGGGAGACAATGAGCAGTTCTTC	CASSLGDNEQFF
TRBJ2-3	-	TRBV18	-	TGTGCCAGCTCACCATACCAGAGCGGGAGCACAGATACGCAGTATTTT	CASSPYQSGSTDTQYF
TRBJ1-1	-	TRBV29-1	-	TGCAGCGTTGTAGGACAGCCCTACACTGAAGCTTTCTTT	CSVVGQPYTEAFF
TRBJ2-7	few	TRBV19	-	TGTGCCAGTTCCCTGTCGCGTGGTCCCAGAGCGGAGGAGCAGTACTTC	CASSLSRGPRAEEQYF
TRBJ1-5	-	TRBV2	TRBD1	TGTGCCAGCAGGAATCCGGGACAGGGGTACCAGCCCCAGCATTTT	CASRNPGQGYQPQHF
TRBJ2-1	-	TRBV6-4	TRBD1	TGTGCCAGCCGCCGAGAGACAGGGGAGAATGAGCAGTTCTTC	CASRRETGENEQFF
TRBJ2-7	-	TRBV11-3	-	TGTGCCAGCAGCCCCTCGTCGGCCTACGAGCAGTACTTC	CASSPSSAYEQYF
TRBJ2-2	-	TRBV6-1	TRBD2	TGTGCCAGCAGTGAACCCGGGGGGGCCCGGGACACCGGGGAGCTGTTTTTT	CASSEPGGARDTGELFF
TRBJ2-2	-	TRBV2	TRBD2	TGTGCCAGCAGTGAAGCTAGCGGGGGGATAGCGAACACCGGGGAGCTGTTTTTT	CASSEASGGIANTGELFF
TRBJ2-7	-	TRBV30	-	TGTGCCTGGAGTGTAGCTTGGGCCGAGCAGTACTTC	CAWSVAWAEQYF
TRBJ1-2	-	TRBV9	-	TGTGCCAGCAGCGTAGGTACTAACTATGGCTACACCTTC	CASSVGTNYGYTF
TRBJ2-7	-	TRBV30	-	TGTGCCTGGAGTTACTTGAACGAGCAGTACTTC	CAWSYLNEQYF
TRBJ1-1	-	TRBV6-5	-	TGTGCCAGCAGACCTAACCTTCAGGGGCACACTGAAGCTTTCTTT	CASRPNLQGHTEAFF
TRBJ2-5	-	TRBV6-1	-	TGTGCCGCCCGTGCAGGGCTCCAAGAGACCCAGTACTTC	CAARAGLQETQYF
TRBJ1-6	-	TRBV27	-	TGTGCCAGCAGTTATCAGGGTAATTCACCCCTCCACTTT	CASSYQGNSPLHF
TRBJ1-4	-	TRBV14	-	TGTGCCAGCAGCCAAGTAAGGGGTGAAAAACTGTTTTTT	CASSQVRGEKLFF
TRBJ1-1	-	TRBV13	-	TGTGCCAGCAGCTCTTCCGGGGACACTGAAGCTTTCTTT	CASSSSGDTEAFF
TRBJ2-4	-	TRBV19	-	TGTGCCAGTAGTACCTGGAACGCTAGGGGAGGCATTCAGTACTTC	CASSTWNARGGIQYF
TRBJ2-3	-	TRBV6-1	-	TGTGCCAGCAGTGAAGCAACCGGGTTTGGCGGAGATACGCAGTATTTT	CASSEATGFGGDTQYF
TRBJ2-1	-	TRBV9	-	TGTGCCAGCAGCGTAACCGGCCTAACCGGACTTGAGCAGTTCTTC	CASSVTGLTGLEQFF
TRBJ2-7	-	TRBV11-1	-	TGTGCCAGCAGCCCACAACTCCCGGGTCTAAGCTCCTACGAGCAGTACTTC	CASSPQLPGLSSYEQYF
TRBJ1-1	-	TRBV11-2	TRBD1	TGTGCCAGCAGTTTAGACAGGGGCACTGAAGCTTTCTTT	CASSLDRGTEAFF
TRBJ1-4	-	TRBV13	-	TGTGCCAGCAGCTTTGGTTTGACAGGCGATGAAAAACTGTTTTTT	CASSFGLTGDEKLFF
TRBJ1-3	-	TRBV5-1	-	TGCGCCAGCAGCTTGGGGGAGAACTCTGGAAACACCATATATTTT	CASSLGENSGNTIYF
TRBJ2-1	once	TRBV10-3	-	TGTGCCATCAGTACGCAACCCCCAGCGGGTACCTACAATGAGCAGTTCTTC	CAISTQPPAGTYNEQFF
TRBJ2-7	-	TRBV13	TRBD1	TGTGCCAGCAGCGATCCGGGACAGGGTCTCCACTTC	CASSDPGQGLHF
TRBJ2-7	-	TRBV27	-	TGTGCCAGCGGCTGGGCGTACTACGAGCAGTACTTC	CASGWAYYEQYF
TRBJ1-1	once	TRBV7-3	-	TGTGCCAGCAGCCAAGGGGCTGCAAACACTGAAGCTTTCTTT	CASSQGAANTEAFF